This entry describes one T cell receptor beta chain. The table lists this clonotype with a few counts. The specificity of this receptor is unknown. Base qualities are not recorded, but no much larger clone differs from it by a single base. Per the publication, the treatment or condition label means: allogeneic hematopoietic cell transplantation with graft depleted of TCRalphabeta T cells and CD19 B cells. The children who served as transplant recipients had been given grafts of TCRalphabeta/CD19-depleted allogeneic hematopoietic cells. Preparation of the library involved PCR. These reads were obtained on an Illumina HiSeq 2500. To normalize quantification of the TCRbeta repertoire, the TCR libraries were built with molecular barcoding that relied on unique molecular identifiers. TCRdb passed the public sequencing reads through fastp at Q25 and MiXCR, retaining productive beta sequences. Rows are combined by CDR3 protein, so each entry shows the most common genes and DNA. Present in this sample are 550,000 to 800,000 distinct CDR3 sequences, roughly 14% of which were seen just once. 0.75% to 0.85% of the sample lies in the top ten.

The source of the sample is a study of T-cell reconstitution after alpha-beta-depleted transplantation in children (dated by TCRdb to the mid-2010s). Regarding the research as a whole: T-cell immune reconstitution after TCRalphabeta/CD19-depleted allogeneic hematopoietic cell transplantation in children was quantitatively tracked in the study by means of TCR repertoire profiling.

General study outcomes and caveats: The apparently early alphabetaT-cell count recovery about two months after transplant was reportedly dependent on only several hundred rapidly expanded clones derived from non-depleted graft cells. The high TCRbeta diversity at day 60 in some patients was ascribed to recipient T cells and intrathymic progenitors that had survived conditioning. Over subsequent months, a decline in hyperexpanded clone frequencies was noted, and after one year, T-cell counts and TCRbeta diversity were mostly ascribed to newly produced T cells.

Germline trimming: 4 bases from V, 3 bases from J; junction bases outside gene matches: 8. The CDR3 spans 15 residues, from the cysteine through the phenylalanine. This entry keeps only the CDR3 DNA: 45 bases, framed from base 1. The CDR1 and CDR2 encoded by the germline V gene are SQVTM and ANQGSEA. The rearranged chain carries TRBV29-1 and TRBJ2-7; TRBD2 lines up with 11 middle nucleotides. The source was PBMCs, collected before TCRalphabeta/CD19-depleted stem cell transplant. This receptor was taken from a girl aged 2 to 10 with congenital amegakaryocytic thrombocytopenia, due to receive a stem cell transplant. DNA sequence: TGCAGCGTTGTTTCTAGCGGGAGGCCTTACTACGAGCAGTACTTC. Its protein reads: CSVVSSGRPYYEQYF.